This TCR beta chain was recovered during a study of regulatory T cells in long-lasting Graves disease (dated by TCRdb to the early 2020s). In terms of the full investigation: Newly diagnosed Graves' disease patients had taken antithyroid drugs for less than 3 months. The study took place in China and was registered as a clinical trial. TCR sequencing covered about 13 persistent and roughly 20 newly diagnosed Graves' disease patients, some 33 samples in total. Patients with persistent Graves' disease were compared with patients with newly diagnosed Graves' disease using TCR sequencing and RNA sequencing of peripheral blood. Paper-wide results and their limitations: Because the primary lesion, thyroid tissue, could not be accessed, the study looked at peripheral blood alone. Sequencing and analysis were limited to the TCR beta chain. Compared with newly diagnosed patients, patients with persistent Graves' disease had lower TCR Shannon entropy and fewer highly expanded clones, which suggests clonal expansion. The authors acknowledged the small sample size as a limitation that may reduce accuracy. Patients with persistent disease shared more public clonotypes (around 2,500) than newly diagnosed patients did (966). Persistent disease showed preferential use of TRBV28, TRBJ1-2 and TRBJ2-5, whereas newly diagnosed disease favored TRBV20-1 and TRBJ2-1.

The time point label, as the study defines it: newly diagnosed GD, antithyroid drugs for less than 3 months. For both TCR sequencing and RNA sequencing, RNA was extracted from PBMCs using TRIzol. The diagnosis of Graves' disease was made according to American Thyroid Association guidelines. Patients were recruited from an endocrinology department in Xi'an, China. From each patient, approximately 9 milliliters of peripheral blood was collected into an EDTA anticoagulant tube. PBMCs were isolated by Ficoll Paque Plus density gradient separation without further T cell sorting. An Agilent 2100 Bioanalyzer and agarose gel were used to check RNA quality, and a NanoDrop 2000 was used to measure RNA concentration. The library came from multiplex PCR. Reads for this sample came from an Illumina HiSeq 4000. TCR beta libraries were built with iRepertoire HTBI primers and Arm-PCR amplification of CDR3 regions. Gel purification was performed on PCR products prior to sequencing. As for the authors' bioinformatics: A total of fewer than 65 TRBV and approximately 15 TRBJ segments were identified across samples and were used for gene usage analysis of CDR3 amino acid clonotypes. COPE and FqMerger were used to merge the filtered high-quality paired reads into contigs. BLAST was used to align contigs to IMGT TRBV, TRBD and TRBJ reference genes, and CDR3 was defined according to IMGT. Highly expanded clones were defined as clonotypes with a frequency above 0.1%. Shannon entropy was used to measure repertoire diversity, and the Gini coefficient was used to measure V-J evenness. A clonotype found in more than one individual was treated as public. TCRdb applied fastp at Q25 and MiXCR to the public reads, then kept only in-frame beta chains. Each CDR3 protein appears once, grouped with its most common genes and DNA. These V and J calls rely on TCRdb rather than the paper's analysis. The sample table shows more than 400,000 distinct CDR3 sequences, and roughly 17% are seen once. Together, the top ten hold 12% of the sample.

This clonotype came up many times. Its antigen is currently not known. Base qualities were left out, and no much larger clone turns up one base away. The CDR3 contains 18 residues, cysteine and phenylalanine counted. Solely the CDR3 DNA is kept, with 54 bases framed from the first base. The germline V gene encodes CDR1 SQVTM and CDR2 ANQGSEA. V ends up 0 bases short and J 3 bases short, with an unmatched junction base count of 11. In addition, the sample was reused for a study of T cells in Graves' hyperthyroidism and ophthalmopathy. The second paper states: Graves' hyperthyroidism was defined as stable when no progression to ophthalmopathy occurred over 18 months of follow-up. Hyperthyroidism patients were aged 18 to 65 years and newly diagnosed, with disease duration of less than 2 months. Any patient with an uncontrolled infection, another autoimmune disease, pregnancy or lactation was excluded. Diagnoses were based on clinical symptoms, serum thyroxine and TRAb, thyroid ultrasound and orbital computed tomography. The TCR CDR3 was subjected to a first round of RT-PCR using the HTBI primer set and the Qiagen OneStep RT-PCR kit. Most expanded thyroid clonotypes (frequency above 0.001) were also detected in blood, suggesting blood repertoires may reflect thyroid immune responses. In cross-validation, a model built on a 13 V-J signature told ophthalmopathy apart from stable hyperthyroidism with 85% to 90% sensitivity and around 84% specificity, and in testing the same model reached 80%/75%. During validation, the model predicted progression to ophthalmopathy a median of approximately 6 months ahead of onset, with around 70% sensitivity and 72.22% specificity. A discovery cohort of roughly 100 patients, about 44 with Graves' ophthalmopathy and 57 with stable Graves' hyperthyroidism, was used to find distinguishing TCR V-J signatures. Whether ophthalmopathy could be predicted prospectively was tested in an independent validation cohort made up of some 20 hyperthyroidism patients plus 17 patients who later progressed to ophthalmopathy. For training and testing, the 80 to 100 patients in the discovery cohort were randomly divided in a 7:3 ratio. The study also compared thyroid tissue and blood T-cell repertoires from more than 5 Graves' hyperthyroidism patients. Once sampling was done, hyperthyroidism patients were given methimazole at a starting dose of 30 mg daily, whereas ophthalmopathy patients were given high-dose intravenous methylprednisolone. Libraries were constructed in a second round of multiplex PCR, after which size selection and purification were carried out. Paired-end sequencing of the libraries was performed with 100 bp reads on an Illumina HiSeq2000. SOAPnuke was used to process the raw data, removing reads that contained adapters or uncalled bases, had a mean Phred below 15, or lacked an exact match to the constant primer or identifier. High-quality paired reads were merged using COPE v1.2.5, and each unique nucleotide sequence was defined as a clonotype. Clonotypes were aligned to IMGT TRBV, TRBD and TRBJ reference segments using MiTCR v1.1. Only V-J combinations with frequency above 0.0001, covering 99% to 99.2% of repertoires, were analysed. A TCS score was defined as the ratio of F50 (clonal expansion) to E x V (chaos), with BLOSUM62-based TCRdist applied between CDR3 peptides within each V-J. Welch's t-statistics and random forest reduced some 510 V-J features to some 14, which were used in a naive Bayes classifier (R e1071). No statistical method was used to set the sample size in advance, and investigators knew the group allocation. The paper reports TCR Vbeta CDR3 sequencing of approximately 130 peripheral blood samples: 40 or so ophthalmopathy, 70 to 85 hyperthyroidism and 17 progressor patients.

The source material was peripheral blood mononuclear cells (PBMCs), sampled at new diagnosis, from a patient treated with antithyroid drugs. Rearrangement joined TRBV29-1 to TRBJ2-2; a stretch of 9 junction bases matches TRBD2. The source of this sequence is a middle-aged man with Graves disease. Donor details come from another sample of the same person, matched by shared clones. The DNA reads TGCAGCGTTGAAGATCACCTAGCGGGAACGGGAGACACCGGGGAGCTGTTTTTT. Its protein product is CSVEDHLAGTGDTGELFF.